The 29 T cell receptor beta chains below were found in one sample sequenced in a study of control samples from healthy donors and cancer patients. Profiled with immunoSEQ multiplex PCR; TCRdb holds only in-frame clones, not every one. Of 15,000 to 18,000 clones in the sample, about 90% were seen once. Sequencing input: PBMCs. Source of these receptors: a woman in her 70s with colorectal cancer.

This clone was picked up a small number of times. The chain couples TRBV29-1 to TRBJ1-1, with a weak D call TRBD1 (6 bases). There are 16 residues in the CDR3. The germline V gene has CDR1 SQVTM and CDR2 ANQGSEA. V was pared by 3 bases and J by 5 bases, with 22 bases between. The CDR3 DNA reads TGCAGCGTTGACGGGATCACGGGACACCTTGGTACTGAAGCTTTCTTT. Its translation is CSVDGITGHLGTEAFF.

The V call is TRBV30, the J call TRBJ2-1; TRBD2 might be the D (7 bases). Germline CDR1 reads GTSNPN; CDR2 reads SVGIG (reference sequence). The CDR3 length is 16 residues. Trimming took 3 bases from V and 1 from J, leaving 16 bases between them. CDR3: CAWRTIGGPSYNEQFF. DNA for the CDR3: TGTGCCTGGAGGACGATCGGGGGGCCTTCCTACAATGAGCAGTTCTTC.

V gene TRBV29-1 combines with J gene TRBJ2-7; D unresolved. The CDR3 extends over 11 amino acids. Deletions cut 7 bases from V and 2 bases from J, with 9 bases between. Germline V lookup: CDR1 SQVTM, CDR2 ANQGSEA. CDR3 bases: TGCAGCGGAAGACAAGCCTACGAGCAGTACTTC. Translating gives CSGRQAYEQYF.

The chain links TRBV5-4 to TRBJ2-3; 9 nucleotides match TRBD2. This CDR3 comprises 16 residues. Germline V lookup: CDR1 SGHNT, CDR2 YYREEE (reference sequence). Unmatched junction bases numbered 7, after V lost 3 bases and J lost 2 bases. DNA of the CDR3: TGTGCCAGCAGCTCCTCCGCGGGAGGGTCCACAGATACGCAGTATTTT. This codes for CASSSSAGGSTDTQYF.

The chain combines TRBV12-3 or TRBV12-4 with TRBJ1-1, with D possibly matching TRBD1 (5 bases). V was trimmed by 2 bases and J by 4 bases, leaving 8 bases between them. There are 13 residues in the CDR3. The DNA of the CDR3 is TGTGCCAGCAGTTTATGGGGGGGCACTGAAGCTTTCTTT. As protein: CASSLWGGTEAFF.

The gene calls are TRBV10-3 and TRBJ1-2; D gene unclear. Trimming shortened V by 2 bases and J by 6 bases, and 7 bases separated the two germline ends. The CDR3 is 12 amino acids. CDR1 and CDR2 (germline): ENHRY, SYGVKD. DNA for the CDR3: TGTGCCATCAGTGAGGTCACGGATGGCTACACCTTC. Protein: CAISEVTDGYTF.

The V gene is TRBV19, the J gene TRBJ1-1; maybe TRBD1 (6 bases). Germline CDR1 is LNHDA and CDR2 is SQIVND (reference sequence). This CDR3 has 14 amino acids. V lost 1 base and J 7 bases, leaving 13 bases between the germline ends. The CDR3 DNA reads TGTGCCAGTAGTATAGTCGCCGGGACAAATGAAGCTTTCTTT. Its translation: CASSIVAGTNEAFF. Full variable domain (outside the CDR3, taken from reference TRBV19 and TRBJ1-1): DGGITQSPKYLFRKEGQNVTLSCEQNLNHDAMYWYRQDPGQGLRLIYYSQIVNDFQKGDIAEGYSVSREKKESFPLTVTSAQKNPTAFYLCASSIVAGTNEAFFGQGTRLTVV.

This chain links TRBV18 with TRBJ2-1, with TRBD1 as a possible D gene (6 bases). The germline gives CDR1 KGHSH, CDR2 LQKENI. V was cut by 3 bases and J by 6 bases, with 12 bases left in between. The CDR3 extends over 14 amino acids. This CDR3 reads CASSPGQGFNEQFF. As DNA, the CDR3 is TGTGCCAGCTCACCTGGGCAGGGGTTCAATGAGCAGTTCTTC. The whole variable domain, remainder taken from reference TRBV18 and TRBJ2-1, is NAGVMQNPRHLVRRRGQEARLRCSPMKGHSHVYWYRQLPEEGLKFMVYLQKENIIDESGMPKERFSAEFPKEGPSILRIQQVVRGDSAAYFCASSPGQGFNEQFFGPGTRLTVL.

The chain uses TRBV2 and TRBJ2-2; D is uncertain. V lost 4 bases and J 1 base, leaving 13 bases between the germline ends. The CDR3 runs to 16 residues. Germline V gene data show CDR1 as SNHLY and CDR2 as FYNNEI. This CDR3 reads CASSVQGPKNTGELFF. CDR3 nucleotides: TGTGCCAGCAGTGTCCAAGGACCGAAGAACACCGGGGAGCTGTTTTTT.

This chain joins TRBV5-1 and TRBJ2-2; 7 bases are a match to TRBD1. CDR3 length: 17 residues. The J segment lost 3 bases and the V segment lost 2 bases, leaving 10 bases of the junction unmatched. Germline CDR1 and CDR2: SGHRS and YFSETQ. CDR3 sequence: CASSFGPQGVYTGELFF. Here the CDR3 DNA reads TGCGCCAGCAGCTTTGGCCCGCAGGGGGTGTACACCGGGGAGCTGTTTTTT.

V usage is TRBV5-4 and J usage is TRBJ2-6, with D unclear. Germline CDR1 SGHNT, CDR2 YYREEE (reference sequence). This CDR3 spans 14 amino acids. V was cut by 4 bases and J by 4 bases, with 9 bases left in between. The CDR3, as DNA: TGTGCCAGCAGCCCGCCCACCGGGGCCAACGTCCTGACTTTC. Translating gives CASSPPTGANVLTF.

V and J are TRBV5-5 and TRBJ1-1; no definite D call. Germline CDR1 reads SGHKS; CDR2 reads YYEKEE (reference sequence). V gave up 3 bases and J gave up 3 bases, with 9 bases separating them. The CDR3 consists of 13 residues. CDR3 sequence (DNA): TGTGCCAGCAGCTCCATGTTGGACACTGAAGCTTTCTTT. Translating it yields CASSSMLDTEAFF.

This clone was seen more than once but under ten times. This sequence joins TRBV3-1 (or the pseudogene TRBV3-2) and TRBJ2-3, with TRBD2 matching 7 bases. This CDR3 contains 15 residues. V trimming: 1 base; J trimming: 2 bases; junction bases outside the gene matches: 3. Germline loops: CDR1 LGHDT, CDR2 YNNKEL (reference sequence). CDR3 sequence (DNA): TGTGCCAGCAGCCAAGGACTAGCCCCCACAGATACGCAGTATTTT. Translation gives CASSQGLAPTDTQYF.

This sequence joins TRBV29-1 and TRBJ2-3; D might be TRBD2 (5 bases). The V and J ends lost 7 bases and 4 bases respectively, with 15 bases between them. Germline-derived CDR1 and CDR2 are SQVTM and ANQGSEA. The CDR3 is 13 residues long. The CDR3 loop reads CSAKSRRADTQYF. The DNA for the CDR3 is TGCAGCGCAAAGTCCCGGCGGGCAGATACGCAGTATTTT.

This chain joins TRBV19 and TRBJ1-3, with a tentative D call TRBD1 (5 bases). The V end was cut by 6 bases, the J end by 0 bases, with 18 bases between. Per the germline V gene, CDR1 is LNHDA and CDR2 is SQIVND (reference sequence). The CDR3 extends over 17 amino acids. The DNA of the CDR3 is TGTGCCAGTAGCCCGCGGGGGGGGTCAACCTCTGGAAACACCATATATTTT. Amino acid sequence: CASSPRGGSTSGNTIYF.

V usage is TRBV2 and J usage is TRBJ2-3; the D is unclear. Trimming pared 8 bases from V and 0 bases from J, leaving 3 bases between. The CDR3 has 11 residues. Germline assignment: CDR1 SNHLY and CDR2 FYNNEI. CDR3 sequence reads: CASQSTDTQYF. In nucleotides, the CDR3 is TGTGCCAGCCAGAGCACAGATACGCAGTATTTT.

V is TRBV9 and J is TRBJ1-4, with TRBD1 matching 8 bases. With 0 bases clipped from V and 8 bases from J, the junction kept 6 bases outside the gene matches. The CDR3 totals 15 residues. Germline values: CDR1 SGDLS, CDR2 YYNGEE. CDR3: CASSVAQGGGEKLFF. CDR3 nucleotide sequence: TGTGCCAGCAGCGTAGCACAGGGGGGTGGAGAAAAACTGTTTTTT.

The rearrangement uses TRBV5-1 and TRBJ2-7; D is possibly TRBD1 or TRBD2 (5 bases each). Trimming took 1 base from V and 2 from J, leaving 13 bases between them. The CDR3 runs 15 residues. The germline gives CDR1 SGHRS, CDR2 YFSETQ. CDR3 protein: CASSLRVGDAYEQYF. CDR3 DNA: TGCGCCAGCAGCTTGAGGGTCGGGGACGCCTACGAGCAGTACTTC. Drawing the rest from reference TRBV5-1 and TRBJ2-7, the complete variable domain is KAGVTQTPRYLIKTRGQQVTLSCSPISGHRSVSWYQQTPGQGLQFLFEYFSETQRNKGNFPGRFSGRQFSNSRSEMNVSTLELGDSALYLCASSLRVGDAYEQYFGPGTRLTVT.

The chain combines TRBV7-2 with TRBJ1-6; a possible D gene is TRBD1 (5 bases). Trimming took off 0 bases at V and 2 bases at J, with 5 bases between the two ends. Germline CDR1 is SGHTA and CDR2 is FQGNSA. CDR3 length: 15 amino acids. CDR3 residues: CASSLAGPYNSPLHF. In DNA form, the CDR3 reads TGTGCCAGCAGCTTAGCGGGGCCCTATAATTCACCCCTCCACTTT.

This rearrangement joins TRBV29-1 to TRBJ2-1; 12 bases line up with TRBD2. Trimming removed 0 bases from V and 9 bases from J; junction bases left unmatched: 15. The CDR3 has 18 residues. Germline CDR1 reads SQVTM; CDR2 reads ANQGSEA. CDR3 DNA: TGCAGCGTTGAAGATTATTTGGTGCTAGCGGGAGGGCCAGGTGAGCAGTTCTTC. It translates to CSVEDYLVLAGGPGEQFF.

V gene TRBV7-2 combines with J gene TRBJ1-5, with D perhaps matching TRBD1 (6 bases). The CDR3 runs 15 residues. From germline, CDR1 is SGHTA and CDR2 FQGNSA. The V and J ends lost 5 bases and 1 base respectively, with 12 bases between them. The CDR3 DNA follows: TGTGCCAGCAGCCCACAGGGTATGAGCAATCAGCCCCAGCATTTT. This translates into CASSPQGMSNQPQHF.

The chain is built from TRBV15 and TRBJ1-6; 7 positions match TRBD1. The CDR3 runs 15 residues. J gave up 9 bases and V 1 base, and 6 bases lay outside the gene matches. Germline CDR1 LNHNV, CDR2 YYDKDF (reference sequence). DNA for the CDR3: TGTGCCACCAGCAGAGTGACAGGGTTTAGTTCACCCCTCCACTTT. Its translation is CATSRVTGFSSPLHF.

This rearrangement joins TRBV19 to TRBJ1-1, with unresolved D. V dropped 6 bases and J dropped 4 bases, with 6 bases sitting between them. This CDR3 has 11 amino acids. CDR1 is LNHDA, CDR2 SQIVND, per germline (reference sequence). CDR3 sequence (DNA): TGTGCCAGTAGGCAAGGCACTGAAGCTTTCTTT. Protein sequence: CASRQGTEAFF.

The chain uses TRBV3-1 (or the pseudogene TRBV3-2) and TRBJ2-7; 10 bases agree with TRBD2. CDR3 length equals 20 residues. Trimming at V came to 0 bases and at J to 5 bases, leaving 19 bases not matched to a gene. CDR1 is LGHDT, CDR2 YNNKEL, per germline (reference sequence). In DNA form, the CDR3 reads TGTGCCAGCAGCCAAGAGGAAAGCAGGGGGGCAGCGGGAGGGCCCCACGAGCAGTACTTC. Protein: CASSQEESRGAAGGPHEQYF.

The rearrangement joins TRBV5-1 to TRBJ2-2; perhaps TRBD1 as D (6 bases). The germline CDR1 and CDR2 sequences are SGHRS and YFSETQ. V lost 5 bases to trimming and J lost 0 bases, with 11 bases between them. The CDR3 is made up of 15 amino acids. CDR3 in DNA: TGCGCCAGCAGTCTGGGACACGCGAACACCGGGGAGCTGTTTTTT. It encodes CASSLGHANTGELFF.

The chain joins TRBV2 to TRBJ1-1; 7 bases match TRBD1. The CDR3 consists of 14 residues. The trim removed 8 bases at V and 2 bases at J, leaving 8 bases unmatched. The germline V gene encodes CDR1 SNHLY and CDR2 FYNNEI. The CDR3, as DNA: TGTGCCAGCTCGAGGGGGCGAGAAAACACTGAAGCTTTCTTT. Amino acid sequence: CASSRGRENTEAFF.

V is TRBV4-3 and J is TRBJ2-7; 10 nucleotides match TRBD2. The V gene end was trimmed by 0 bases and the J gene end by 8 bases; junction bases not matched to a gene: 4. The germline CDR1 and CDR2 sequences are LGHNA and YSLEER. This CDR3 is 14 amino acids long. The CDR3 loop is CASSQDTSGTKQYF. CDR3 sequence (DNA): TGCGCCAGCAGCCAAGATACTAGCGGGACGAAGCAGTACTTC.

The rearrangement links TRBV6-2 or TRBV6-3 to TRBJ2-2; 11 bases are a match to TRBD2. Trimming removed 4 bases from V and 3 bases from J; junction bases left unmatched: 1. This CDR3 contains 15 residues. Germline V gene sequence: CDR1 MNHEY, CDR2 SVGEGT. CDR3 region: CASSLLAGDTGELFF. The CDR3 coding sequence is TGTGCCAGCAGTTTACTAGCGGGAGACACCGGGGAGCTGTTTTTT.

This clone came up a few times. J is TRBJ2-7 and V is TRBV2; TRBD2 agrees at 9 bases. V trimming: 0 bases; J trimming: 3 bases; junction bases outside the gene matches: 3. The CDR3 consists of 15 residues. The germline V gene encodes CDR1 SNHLY and CDR2 FYNNEI. CDR3 residues: CASSEAEAGGYEQYF. The DNA of the CDR3 is TGTGCCAGCAGTGAAGCAGAAGCGGGAGGCTACGAGCAGTACTTC.